This TCR beta chain appears in the sequencing data of a study of blood T cell repertoires in COVID-19. Study background: The origin of the acute and convalescent COVID-19 samples was the United States, Italy and Spain.

V was cut by 4 bases and J by 1 base, with 9 bases left in between. CDR1 is SNHLY and CDR2 is FYNNEI in the germline V gene. CDR3 length equals 14 residues. Per the original data handling: The assay estimated nucleated cells by amplifying reference gene primers. Libraries were prepared by immunoSEQ multiplex PCR; TCRdb keeps only in-frame clonotypes and omits some of them. Clone size and the V and J calls come from that table; the DNA yielded D and trimming. The repertoire holds about 150,000 clones, roughly 90% seen once, with roughly 0.56% in the top ten. Input material: peripheral blood. The chain carries TRBV2 and TRBJ2-3; maybe TRBD2 (6 bases). This clonotype originated in a man between 45 and 60 years old with acute or convalescent COVID-19. CDR3 loop: CASSGQRGTDTQYF. The CDR3 nucleotides are TGTGCCAGCAGTGGCCAGCGGGGCACAGATACGCAGTATTTT.